Listed below are T cell receptor beta chains from one sample, sequenced in a study of T cell changes during pregnancy in multiple sclerosis. Measured with immunoSEQ multiplex PCR; TCRdb has only the in-frame clones, and not every one. The sample shows about 32,000 clones, approximately 89% of them seen only once. Sequenced material: CD8+ T cells from peripheral blood mononuclear cells, taken in the first trimester of pregnancy. All receptors derive from a female donor with multiple sclerosis, enrolled in a pregnancy study. Both conserved end residues are part of each CDR3. A D gene is named only where the DNA matches it firmly. Clone size, where shown, is once, few, many, or a class for clones that have expanded.

>TRBD2|TRBJ2-7|NA|TRBV4-2
CASSSRLAGVNYEQYF
TGTGCCAGCAGCTCTCGACTAGCGGGAGTTAACTACGAGCAGTACTTC
>NA|TRBJ1-1|NA|TRBV29-1
CSVEGWQNTEAFF
TGCAGCGTTGAAGGGTGGCAGAACACTGAAGCTTTCTTT
>TRBD2|TRBJ2-1|NA|TRBV4-3
CASSHASGNHNEQFF
TGCGCCAGCAGCCACGCTAGCGGGAACCACAATGAGCAGTTCTTC
>NA|TRBJ2-1|few|TRBV19
CASSIILSDEQFF
TGTGCCAGTAGTATAATCTTATCCGATGAGCAGTTCTTC
>TRBD2|TRBJ2-7|NA|TRBV19
CASSIPNAGVIEQYF
TGTGCCAGTAGTATCCCCAACGCGGGAGTGATCGAGCAGTACTTC
>NA|TRBJ1-2|NA|TRBV6-5
CASSYFSRGLYGYTF
TGTGCCAGCAGTTACTTCTCCCGAGGCCTATATGGCTACACCTTC
>NA|TRBJ2-1|NA|TRBV5-4
CASSLAPGERMNEQFF
TGTGCCAGCAGCTTGGCCCCCGGGGAGCGGATGAATGAGCAGTTCTTC
>TRBD2|TRBJ2-7|NA|TRBV4-1
CASSQGSGLAGEPYEQYF
TGCGCCAGCAGCCAAGGGTCGGGACTAGCGGGAGAGCCCTACGAGCAGTACTTC
>TRBD2|TRBJ2-2|NA|TRBV11-2
CASSLEYASGPTGELFF
TGTGCCAGCAGCTTAGAGTACGCTAGCGGACCCACCGGGGAGCTGTTTTTT
>NA|TRBJ1-1|few|TRBV19
CASTWGRGGTEAFF
TGTGCCAGTACCTGGGGCAGGGGCGGAACTGAAGCTTTCTTT
>NA|TRBJ2-2|NA|TRBV6-1
CASSGDNPHTGELFF
TGTGCCAGCAGTGGCGATAATCCCCACACCGGGGAGCTGTTTTTT
>NA|TRBJ2-7|NA|TRBV1
CTSMVGTLSYEQYF
TGCACCAGCATGGTAGGGACATTGAGCTACGAGCAGTACTTC
>TRBD1|TRBJ2-7|NA|TRBV7-9
CASSPRTGDYEQYF
TGTGCCAGCAGCCCTCGGACAGGCGACTACGAGCAGTACTTC
>TRBD1|TRBJ2-7|NA|TRBV5-1
CASDPGQGYEQYF
TGCGCCAGCGACCCGGGACAGGGGTACGAGCAGTACTTC
>TRBD1|TRBJ1-5|NA|TRBV28
CASSLRGLQPQHF
TGTGCCAGCAGTTTGAGGGGGCTTCAGCCCCAGCATTTT
>NA|TRBJ2-7|NA|TRBV25-1
CASKQGPYEQYF
TGTGCCAGTAAGCAGGGGCCCTACGAGCAGTACTTC
>NA|TRBJ2-7|NA|TRBV6-1
CASSEDGLPYEQYF
TGTGCCAGCAGTGAAGATGGACTACCCTACGAGCAGTACTTC
>TRBD2|TRBJ2-1|NA|TRBV4-2
CASSQSSGSNEQFF
TGTGCCAGCAGCCAGTCTAGCGGAAGCAATGAGCAGTTCTTC
>TRBD2|TRBJ2-3|NA|TRBV4-2
CASSQDVASGSDTQYF
TGTGCCAGCAGCCAAGATGTCGCTAGCGGGAGCGATACGCAGTATTTT
>NA|TRBJ1-4|once|TRBV28
CASSLQTQGRVGKLFF
TGTGCCAGCAGTTTACAAACACAGGGAAGGGTGGGAAAACTGTTTTTT
>TRBD2|TRBJ2-7|NA|TRBV4-1
CASSQAGTSYYEQYF
TGCGCCAGCAGCCAAGCCGGGACTAGCTACTACGAGCAGTACTTC